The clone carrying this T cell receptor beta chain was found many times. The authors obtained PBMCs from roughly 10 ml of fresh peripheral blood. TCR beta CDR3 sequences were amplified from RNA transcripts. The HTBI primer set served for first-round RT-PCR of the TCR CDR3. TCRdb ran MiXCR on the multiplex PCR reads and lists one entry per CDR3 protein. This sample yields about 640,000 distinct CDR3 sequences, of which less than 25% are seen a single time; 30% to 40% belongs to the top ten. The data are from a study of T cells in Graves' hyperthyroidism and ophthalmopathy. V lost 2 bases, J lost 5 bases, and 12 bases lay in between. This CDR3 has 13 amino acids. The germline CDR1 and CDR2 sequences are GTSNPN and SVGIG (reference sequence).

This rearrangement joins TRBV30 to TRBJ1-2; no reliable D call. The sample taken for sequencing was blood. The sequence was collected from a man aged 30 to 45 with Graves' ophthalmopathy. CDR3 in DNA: TGTGCCTGGAGTATGGGCAATCGATATGGCTACACCTTC. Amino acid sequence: CAWSMGNRYGYTF.